The present TCR beta chain was sequenced within a study of T-cell memory formation after mild COVID-19. Study-wide results and caveats: Detection of some responders pre-infection suggested pre-existing cross-reactive memory T cells participated.

Note on this clonotype: Its antigen remains unknown.

V was cut by 1 base and J by 7 bases, with 11 bases left in between. CDR3 length equals 13 residues. Germline lookup yields CDR1 LNHNV and CDR2 YYDKDF (reference sequence). MiXCR was run by TCRdb on the 5' RACE reads, yielding one entry per CDR3 protein. The data hold about 560,000 distinct CDR3 sequences, with roughly 22% observed a single time. The chain employs TRBV15 and TRBJ2-7; possibly TRBD2 for D (6 bases). This receptor was obtained from an adult woman who had mild COVID-19 (a few samples of this study predate the infection). Cell type and time point are not known. The sample consisted of PBMCs or a T cell subset sorted from them (not recorded which). This chain's CDR3 is CATSRVGGWEQYF. For the CDR3, the DNA is TGTGCCACCAGCAGAGTAGGAGGGTGGGAGCAGTACTTC.